The clone carrying this T cell receptor (beta chain) has at least ten counts. Antigen: not known. MiXCR was run by TCRdb on the multiplex PCR reads, yielding one entry per CDR3 protein. The data contain about 21,000 distinct CDR3 sequences, 50% of them singletons. These data belong to a study of breast tumors, draining lymph nodes, adjacent tissues. Broader study findings: Compared with lymph nodes, tumors were less diverse; compared with nontumor tissue, more. Data only fit, rather than demonstrated, lymph node origin of most tumor T cells. Data fit most tumor T cells coming from lymph node, expanding in tumor.

There are 15 residues in the CDR3. With V trimmed by 1 base and J by 1 base, 2 bases remained unmatched. Per germline, CDR1 LNHDA and CDR2 SQIVND (reference sequence). Sequencing input: breast tumor tissue. The origin of this receptor is a female donor with breast cancer. Some clones in this sample may be carry-over from other donors' samples. This chain uses TRBV19 with TRBJ2-3; TRBD2 matches 7 bases. This CDR3 reads CASSIGTSGTDTQYF. Here the CDR3 DNA reads TGTGCCAGTAGTATAGGAACTAGCGGCACAGATACGCAGTATTTT.